The 2 T cell receptor beta chains below come from one sample, sequenced in a study of T cells after yellow fever vaccination. TCRdb fed the 5' RACE reads into MiXCR, producing one record per CDR3 protein. This table has several thousand distinct CDR3 sequences, 3.5% to 4.5% appearing once. The material sequenced was PBMCs, either bulk or a sorted T-cell subset (CD4+, CD8+, memory, or dextramer-sorted; not recorded which), taken 15 days after the yellow fever booster vaccination. The receptors shown here come from a man in his thirties or forties who received the YFV17D yellow fever vaccine.

This clonotype was recorded at least ten times. The chain carries TRBV6-5 and TRBJ2-7; 8 nucleotides align to TRBD1. There are 14 residues in the CDR3. Per germline, CDR1 MNHEY and CDR2 SVGAGI. J lost 2 bases, V lost 6 bases, and 6 bases had no gene match. The CDR3 loop is CASSADRDTYEQYF. The CDR3 nucleotides read TGTGCCAGCAGCGCGGACAGGGATACCTACGAGCAGTACTTC.

This clonotype was seen ten or more times. The J gene is TRBJ1-2, the V gene TRBV20-1; 11 nucleotides align to TRBD1. This CDR3 is built from 15 residues. Germline CDR1 and CDR2: DFQATT and SNEGSKA (reference sequence). Here the CDR3 DNA reads TGCAGGCTCCGAAGGACAGGGGGCACTAACTATGGCTACACCTTC. Amino acid sequence: CRLRRTGGTNYGYTF.